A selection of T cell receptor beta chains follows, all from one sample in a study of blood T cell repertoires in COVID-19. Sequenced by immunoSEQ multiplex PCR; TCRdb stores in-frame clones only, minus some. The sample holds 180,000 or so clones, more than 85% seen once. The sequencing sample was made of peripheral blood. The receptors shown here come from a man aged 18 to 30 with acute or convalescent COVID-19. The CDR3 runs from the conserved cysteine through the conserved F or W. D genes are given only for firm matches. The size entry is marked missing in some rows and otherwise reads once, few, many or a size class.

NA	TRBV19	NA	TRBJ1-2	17	CASRTLVLGWGVDGYTF	TGTGCCAGTAGAACCTTGGTCCTGGGGTGGGGAGTCGATGGCTACACCTTC
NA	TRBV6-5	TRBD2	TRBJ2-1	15	CASSHTTSGENEQFF	TGTGCCAGCAGCCACACGACTAGCGGGGAAAATGAGCAGTTCTTC
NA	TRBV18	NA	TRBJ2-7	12	CASSLDSYEQYF	TGTGCCAGCTCACTTGACAGCTACGAGCAGTACTTC
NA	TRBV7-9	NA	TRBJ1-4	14	CASSSGATNEKLFF	TGTGCCAGCAGCTCAGGGGCAACTAATGAAAAACTGTTTTTT
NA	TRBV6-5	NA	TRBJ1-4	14	CASSSRGVNEKLFF	TGTGCCAGCAGTTCACGGGGAGTTAATGAAAAACTGTTTTTT
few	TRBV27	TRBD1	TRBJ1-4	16	CASSLNGQGRNEKLFF	TGTGCCAGCAGTCTTAACGGACAGGGTCGGAATGAAAAACTGTTTTTT
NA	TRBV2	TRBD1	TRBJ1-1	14	CASRDREPVTEAFF	TGTGCCAGCAGGGACAGGGAGCCCGTCACTGAAGCTTTCTTT
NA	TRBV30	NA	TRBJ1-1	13	CAWSVSRMDEAFF	TGTGCCTGGAGTGTTTCCAGGATGGATGAAGCTTTCTTT
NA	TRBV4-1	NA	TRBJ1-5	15	CASSQVLPTNQPQHF	TGCGCCAGCAGCCAAGTCCTACCTACCAATCAGCCCCAGCATTTT
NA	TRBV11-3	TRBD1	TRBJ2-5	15	CASSFSGTGQETQYF	TGTGCCAGCAGCTTCTCCGGGACAGGGCAAGAGACCCAGTACTTC
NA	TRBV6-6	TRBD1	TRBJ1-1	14	CASSRRQGSTEAFF	TGTGCCAGCAGCCGCCGACAGGGTTCAACTGAAGCTTTCTTT
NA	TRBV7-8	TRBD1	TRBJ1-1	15	CASSLIVTGETEALF	TGTGCCAGCAGCTTAATCGTGACAGGGGAGACTGAAGCTCTCTTT
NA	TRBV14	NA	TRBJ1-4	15	CASSQDLATNEKLFF	TGTGCCAGCAGCCAAGATCTAGCAACTAATGAAAAACTGTTTTTT
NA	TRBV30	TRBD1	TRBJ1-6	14	CAWSATGVNSPLHF	TGTGCCTGGAGTGCCACAGGGGTCAATTCACCCCTCCACTTT
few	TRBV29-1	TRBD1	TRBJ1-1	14	CSVRDRGPRTEAFF	TGCAGCGTGCGGGACAGGGGGCCAAGGACTGAAGCTTTCTTT
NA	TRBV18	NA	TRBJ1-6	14	CASSPRELNSPLHF	TGTGCCAGCTCACCACGTGAACTGAATTCACCCCTCCACTTT
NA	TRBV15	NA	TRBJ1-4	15	CATSRDTGEDEKLFF	TGTGCCACCAGCAGAGATACGGGGGAGGACGAAAAACTGTTTTTT
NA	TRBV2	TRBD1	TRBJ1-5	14	CASSKMDRAEPQHF	TGTGCCAGCAGTAAAATGGACAGGGCTGAGCCCCAGCATTTT
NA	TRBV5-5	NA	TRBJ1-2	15	CASSLVLGEGYGYTF	TGTGCCAGCAGCTTGGTGCTGGGAGAAGGATATGGCTACACCTTC
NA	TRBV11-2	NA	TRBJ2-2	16	CASSLGVGGNTGELFF	TGTGCCAGCAGCTTAGGGGTCGGGGGAAACACCGGGGAGCTGTTTTTT
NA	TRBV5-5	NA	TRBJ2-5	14	CASSLRAGGETQYF	TGTGCCAGCAGCTTGAGGGCAGGAGGAGAGACCCAGTACTTC
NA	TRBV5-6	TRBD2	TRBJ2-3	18	CASSQTGTSGGTTDTQYF	TGTGCCAGCAGCCAGACCGGGACTAGCGGGGGGACCACAGATACGCAGTATTTT
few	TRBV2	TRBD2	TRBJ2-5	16	CASSERLAGGRETQYF	TGTGCCAGCAGTGAACGGCTAGCGGGGGGCAGAGAGACCCAGTACTTC
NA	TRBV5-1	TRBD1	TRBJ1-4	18	CASSLVGTGGGTNEKLFF	TGCGCCAGCAGCTTGGTCGGGACAGGGGGAGGAACTAATGAAAAACTGTTTTTT
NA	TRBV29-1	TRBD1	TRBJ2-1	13	CSVTGGDGNEQFF	TGCAGCGTCACAGGGGGCGATGGGAATGAGCAGTTCTTC
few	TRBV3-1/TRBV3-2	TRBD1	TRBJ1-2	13	CASSGQGAGGYTF	TGTGCCAGCAGCGGACAGGGGGCGGGTGGCTACACCTTC
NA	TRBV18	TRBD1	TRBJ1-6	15	CASSPTGQLNSPLHF	TGTGCCAGCTCACCAACGGGACAGCTTAATTCACCCCTCCACTTT
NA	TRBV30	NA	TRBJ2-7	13	CAWSSSGTYEQYF	TGTGCCTGGAGTAGTAGCGGCACCTACGAGCAGTACTTC
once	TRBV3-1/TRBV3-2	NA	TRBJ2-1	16	CASSQDIRGSYNEQFF	TGTGCCAGCAGCCAAGATATACGGGGGAGCTACAATGAGCAGTTCTTC
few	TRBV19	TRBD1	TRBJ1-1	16	CASNLDRGLGHTEAFF	TGTGCCAGTAACTTGGACAGGGGGCTGGGGCACACTGAAGCTTTCTTT
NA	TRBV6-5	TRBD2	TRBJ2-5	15	CASRTEGLAQETQYF	TGTGCCAGCAGGACCGAGGGACTAGCCCAAGAGACCCAGTACTTC
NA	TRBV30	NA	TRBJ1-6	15	CAWSFTAAYNSPLHF	TGTGCCTGGAGTTTTACTGCGGCCTATAATTCACCCCTCCACTTT
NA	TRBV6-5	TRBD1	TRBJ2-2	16	CASSYRAGGYTGELFF	TGTGCCAGCAGTTACCGCGCAGGGGGCTACACCGGGGAGCTGTTTTTT
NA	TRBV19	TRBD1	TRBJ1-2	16	CASSRSSTGDVYGYTF	TGTGCCAGTAGTAGATCCTCGACAGGGGACGTCTATGGCTACACCTTC
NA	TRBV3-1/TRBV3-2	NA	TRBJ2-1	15	CASSQVSSSYNEQFF	TGTGCCAGCAGCCAAGTCTCGAGCTCCTACAATGAGCAGTTCTTC
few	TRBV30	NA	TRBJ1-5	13	CAWSGGSNQPQHF	TGTGCCTGGAGTGGGGGCAGCAATCAGCCCCAGCATTTT
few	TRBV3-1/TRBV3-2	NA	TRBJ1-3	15	CASSQFRFSGNTIYF	TGTGCCAGCAGCCAATTCAGATTCTCTGGAAACACCATATATTTT
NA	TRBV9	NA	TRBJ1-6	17	CASSVGASASYNSPLHF	TGTGCCAGCAGCGTAGGGGCCTCGGCATCCTATAATTCACCCCTCCACTTT
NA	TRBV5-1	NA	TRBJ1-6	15	CASSLDTGSNSPLHF	TGCGCCAGCAGCTTGGATACAGGGTCAAATTCACCCCTCCACTTT
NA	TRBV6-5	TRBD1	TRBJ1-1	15	CASSYSRTGGTEAFF	TGTGCCAGCAGTTACTCCCGGACAGGGGGCACTGAAGCTTTCTTT
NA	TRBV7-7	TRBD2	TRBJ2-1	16	CAAHTSEGNVYDEQFF	TGTGCCGCACATACTAGCGAGGGGAATGTTTATGATGAGCAGTTCTTC
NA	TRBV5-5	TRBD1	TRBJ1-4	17	CASSLGPTGSTNEKLFF	TGTGCCAGCAGCTTGGGCCCGACAGGGTCCACTAATGAAAAACTGTTTTTT
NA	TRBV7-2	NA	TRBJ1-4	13	CASSPRPTEKLFF	TGTGCCAGCAGCCCGCGTCCCACCGAAAAACTGTTTTTT
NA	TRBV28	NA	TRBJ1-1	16	CASTNPYVGQNTEAFF	TGTGCCAGCACCAATCCCTATGTGGGGCAGAACACTGAAGCTTTCTTT
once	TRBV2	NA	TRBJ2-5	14	CASARGIRIETQYF	TGTGCCAGCGCTCGAGGGATCAGGATAGAGACCCAGTACTTC
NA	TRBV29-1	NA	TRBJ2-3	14	CSVGRTGTTDTQYF	TGCAGCGTTGGACGGACTGGAACCACAGATACGCAGTATTTT
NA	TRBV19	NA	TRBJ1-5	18	CASSIDLWTVYSNQPQHF	TGTGCCAGTAGTATAGATTTGTGGACAGTCTATAGCAATCAGCCCCAGCATTTT
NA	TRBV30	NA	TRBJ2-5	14	CAWSIAPRGETQYF	TGTGCCTGGAGTATAGCCCCTAGAGGAGAGACCCAGTACTTC
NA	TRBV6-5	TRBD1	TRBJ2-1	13	CASRSTGGFEQFF	TGTGCCAGCAGGTCTACAGGGGGCTTTGAGCAGTTCTTC
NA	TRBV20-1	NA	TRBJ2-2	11	CSADIGGELFF	TGCAGTGCCGACATTGGCGGGGAGCTGTTTTTT
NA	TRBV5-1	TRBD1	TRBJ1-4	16	CASSLGTGATNEKLFF	TGCGCCAGCAGCCTCGGGACAGGGGCAACTAATGAAAAACTGTTTTTT
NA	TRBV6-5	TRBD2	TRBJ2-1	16	CASSYPRTSGVNEQFF	TGTGCCAGCAGTTACCCTAGGACTAGCGGGGTGAATGAGCAGTTCTTC
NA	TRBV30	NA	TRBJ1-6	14	CAWSRGQYNSPLHF	TGTGCCTGGAGTCGAGGACAGTATAATTCACCCCTCCACTTT
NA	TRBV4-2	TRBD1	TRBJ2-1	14	CASSDRGFTNEQFF	TGTGCCAGCAGCGACAGGGGTTTTACGAATGAGCAGTTCTTC
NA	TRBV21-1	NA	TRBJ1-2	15	CASSSPQGTRSGYTF	TGTGCCAGCAGCTCACCACAGGGTACGAGGTCTGGCTACACCTTC
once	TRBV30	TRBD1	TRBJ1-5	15	CAWSLPDRGSQPQHF	TGTGCCTGGAGTCTCCCGGACAGGGGATCTCAGCCCCAGCATTTT
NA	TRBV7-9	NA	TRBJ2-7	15	CASSLYDRKFYEQYF	TGTGCCAGCAGCTTATACGACAGGAAATTCTACGAGCAGTACTTC
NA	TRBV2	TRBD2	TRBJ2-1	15	CASSDRGLGVEVWFF	TGTGCCAGCAGTGACAGGGGACTAGGGGTCGAGGTTTGGTTCTTC
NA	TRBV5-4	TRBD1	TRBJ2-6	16	CASSMNRGPGANVLTF	TGTGCCAGCAGCATGAACAGGGGACCTGGGGCCAACGTCCTGACTTTC
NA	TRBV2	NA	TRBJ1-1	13	CASSEEGVTEAFF	TGTGCCAGCAGTGAAGAAGGGGTCACTGAAGCTTTCTTT